Listed here is a single T cell receptor (beta chain). In the source study's methods: Cell counts per sample came from amplifying reference gene primers. Repertoires were generated with immunoSEQ multiplex PCR, while TCRdb's copy carries only in-frame clones and drops some. V and J calls and clone size are copied from that table; D and trimming were computed from the DNA. The sample lists some 170,000 clones; over 60% were seen once. These data come from a study of blood T cell repertoires in COVID-19. Background on the study: Samples came from the United States, Italy and Spain, spanning acute and convalescent COVID-19. PBMCs, B-cell-depleted T cells, or T cells were the source of the cDNA or gDNA that made up the material.

Germline V gives CDR1 SSHAT, CDR2 FNYEAQ (reference sequence). This CDR3 is 15 amino acids long. V lost 3 bases to trimming and J lost 7 bases; unmatched junction nucleotides: 8. The V call is TRBV7-7, the J call TRBJ2-1; 8 bases line up with TRBD2. This sequence was found in a man in his sixties with acute or convalescent COVID-19. The sequencing input was peripheral blood. The CDR3 region has the DNA TGTGCCAGCAGCTTGGCGGGGGGAATGGGGAATGAGCAGTTCTTC. This codes for CASSLAGGMGNEQFF.